Listed here are 2 T cell receptor beta chains from one sample, sequenced in a study of CD8+CD57+ T cells in acquired aplastic anemia. Profiling that covered TCR beta VDJ and CDR3 relied on genomic DNA as its template. Using its own MiXCR run on the reads, TCRdb lists one record per CDR3 protein. The profile shows 250,000 to 300,000 distinct CDR3 sequences, around three fifths of them singletons. The sequenced patients had an expansion of CD8+CD57+ cells seen by flow cytometry. Sequenced input: sorted CD4+, CD8+, or CD8+CD57+ T cells (not recorded which) from PBMCs. The origin of the receptors is a human donor with aplastic anemia.

This rearrangement joins TRBV18 to TRBJ1-1; possibly TRBD1 for D (5 bases). Germline lookup yields CDR1 KGHSH and CDR2 LQKENI. The CDR3 has 15 amino acids. V was pared by 5 bases and J by 4 bases, with 17 bases between. CDR3 DNA: TGTGCCAGCTCATCGAGTGCGGGGCAAATCACTGAAGCTTTCTTT. Translation gives CASSSSAGQITEAFF.

This clonotype was counted a single time. The V call is TRBV5-1, the J call TRBJ2-3; D is ambiguous. Germline loops: CDR1 SGHRS, CDR2 YFSETQ. The CDR3 runs 13 residues. Trimming stripped 3 bases from V and 2 bases from J, with 7 bases between. CDR3 DNA: TGCGCCAGCAGCTCCCGGACCACAGATACGCAGTATTTT. The encoded protein is CASSSRTTDTQYF.